This section outlines one T cell receptor (beta chain) sequence together with its context. The method was immunoSEQ multiplex PCR; TCRdb's version includes in-frame clones alone and lacks a portion of them. The data contain around 30,000 clones, about 93% of them seen just once; the ten biggest clones take up approximately 4%. The CDR3 runs 15 residues. With 0 bases removed from V and 0 bases from J, the gap between germline ends came to 9 bases. Per germline, CDR1 SGHNT and CDR2 YYREEE (reference sequence). These data belong to a study of OX40 agonist ivuxolimab in advanced cancers. Peripheral blood came from all dose cohorts at three timepoints.

This clonotype originated in an adult with an advanced solid tumor such as melanoma, head and neck, liver or kidney cancer. The V call is TRBV5-4, the J call TRBJ1-1; tentatively, D is TRBD1 (5 bases). Sequences were derived from CD4+ or CD8+ T cells sorted from blood, sampled in a trial of the OX40 agonist ivuxolimab. CDR3: CASSLDDRLNTEAFF. CDR3 sequence (DNA): TGTGCCAGCAGCTTGGACGACAGATTGAACACTGAAGCTTTCTTT.